This TCR beta chain was found in a study of T-cell reconstitution after alpha-beta-depleted transplantation in children. The CDR3 is made up of 12 amino acids. Trimming removed 5 bases at V and 7 bases at J, with 12 bases between. Library preparation (for TCRbeta) was performed with unique molecular identifiers. In TCRdb, the PCR reads were re-called with MiXCR into one record per CDR3 protein. Of 200,000 to 300,000 distinct CDR3 sequences listed, roughly 26% are singletons. This clonotype was observed at least ten times. The antigen remains unidentified. Whole-study findings and limits: Hyperexpanded clones declined; after one year, newly produced T cells mostly supplied diversity. About two months after transplant, alpha-beta T cells reportedly came from several hundred expanded graft clones. The origin of high day-60 TCRbeta diversity in some patients lay in surviving recipient T cells and thymic progenitors.

The rearrangement joins TRBV12-3 or TRBV12-4 to TRBJ2-7, with a weak D call TRBD1 (5 bases). The specimen was PBMCs, collected before TCRalphabeta/CD19-depleted stem cell transplant. This clonotype was obtained from a girl aged 2 to 9 with Fanconi anemia, due to receive a stem cell transplant. For the CDR3, the DNA is TGTGCCAGCAGTACAGGACCCAGGGAGCAGTACTTC. Residues: CASSTGPREQYF.